One and the same sample provided the 27 T cell receptor beta chains below, sequenced in a study of shared clonotypes between healthy human individuals. It was CD45RO-negative cells, positively selected for CCR7, that made up naive CD8 cells, with terminally differentiated effector memory CD45RA+ cells excluded. Using immunoSEQ multiplex PCR, the repertoire was profiled, and TCRdb retains in-frame clones only, with some absent. The data show about 1,800,000 clones, with about 95% seen just once and more than 0.9% held by the top ten. The sequencing input was naive CD8+ T cells sorted from blood. The origin of the receptors is a man in his late teens or twenties in good health.

This clone was seen a few times. The chain carries TRBV15 and TRBJ1-5; D unclear. The CDR3 contains 13 residues. The germline V and J ends were trimmed by 4 bases and 6 bases, with 10 bases remaining between them. From germline, CDR1 is LNHNV and CDR2 YYDKDF (reference sequence). CDR3 region: CATSNSLRQPQHF. The DNA for the CDR3 is TGTGCCACCAGCAATTCACTCCGTCAGCCCCAGCATTTT. The whole variable domain, remainder taken from reference TRBV15 and TRBJ1-5, is DAMVIQNPRYQVTQFGKPVTLSCSQTLNHNVMYWYQQKSSQAPKLLFHYYDKDFNNEADTPDNFQSRRPNTSFCFLDIRSPGLGDTAMYLCATSNSLRQPQHFGDGTRLSIL.

On this clone itself: The same CDR3 can be traced to other DNA sequences in this sample. The V gene is TRBV19, the J gene TRBJ2-1; TRBD1 might be the D (5 bases). V was cut by 1 base and J by 7 bases, with 8 bases left in between. Germline CDR1 LNHDA, CDR2 SQIVND (reference sequence). The CDR3 has 13 amino acids. In DNA, the CDR3 is TGTGCCAGTAGTATAGCGCCAGGGAATGAGCAGTTCTTC. Residues: CASSIAPGNEQFF.

The chain carries TRBV30 and TRBJ1-4; D may be TRBD1 (6 bases). This CDR3 comprises 17 residues. The germline CDR1 and CDR2 sequences are GTSNPN and SVGIG (reference sequence). The ends were cut back, 1 base at V and 0 bases at J, with 15 bases in the middle. CDR3 region: CAWSAGAGFATNEKLFF. CDR3 nucleotides: TGTGCCTGGAGTGCAGGGGCTGGGTTTGCAACTAATGAAAAACTGTTTTTT.

Notes on this clone: Other DNA sequences of this sample code for an identical CDR3. This chain uses TRBV19 with TRBJ1-5; the D gene is possibly TRBD1 (5 bases). The V end was cut by 3 bases, the J end by 5 bases, with 11 bases between. This CDR3 has 14 amino acids. Germline loops: CDR1 LNHDA, CDR2 SQIVND (reference sequence). The CDR3 bases are TGTGCCAGTAGTATCAGGGATGGCGATCAGCCCCAGCATTTT. Its protein product is CASSIRDGDQPQHF.

Concerning this clone: Other DNA sequences in the sample encode the same CDR3. V gene TRBV4-3 combines with J gene TRBJ2-7; D remains unclear. The CDR3 sequence is 14 residues long. V lost 0 bases and J lost 1, with 7 bases in between. Germline loops: CDR1 LGHNA, CDR2 YSLEER. CDR3 bases: TGCGCCAGCAGCCAAGATATAGGATCCTACGAGCAGTACTTC. It codes for CASSQDIGSYEQYF.

For this clone: In the same sample, other DNA sequences code for this CDR3. The rearrangement links TRBV10-1 to TRBJ2-2; no clear D. The CDR3 contains 11 residues. Germline V gene sequence: CDR1 WNHNN, CDR2 SYGVQD (reference sequence). The germline V and J ends were trimmed by 2 bases and 8 bases, with 3 bases remaining between them. The CDR3 here is CASSEGGELFF. CDR3 sequence (DNA): TGCGCCAGCAGTGAGGGTGGGGAGCTGTTTTTT.

V usage is TRBV11-2 and J usage is TRBJ2-1; the D call may be TRBD1 or TRBD2 (5 bases each). V was cut by 1 base and J by 6 bases, with 13 bases left in between. This CDR3 spans 15 amino acids. Germline CDR1 reads SGHAT; CDR2 reads FQNNGV. DNA of the CDR3: TGTGCCAGCAGCTTAGCGGTGGGGACGGTCAATGAGCAGTTCTTC. Translation: CASSLAVGTVNEQFF.

V and J are TRBV5-6 and TRBJ2-3, with D unresolved. The CDR3 is 15 residues long. V gave up 3 bases and J gave up 0 bases, with 11 bases separating them. CDR1 and CDR2 from the germline V gene are SGHDT and YYEEEE. The CDR3 loop is CASSSFPPSTDTQYF. DNA of the CDR3: TGTGCCAGCAGCTCGTTTCCCCCAAGCACAGATACGCAGTATTTT. Supplemented by reference TRBV5-6 and TRBJ2-3, the full variable domain reads DAGVTQSPTHLIKTRGQQVTLRCSPKSGHDTVSWYQQALGQGPQFIFQYYEEEERQRGNFPDRFSGHQFPNYSSELNVNALLLGDSALYLCASSSFPPSTDTQYFGPGTRLTVL.

The chain is built from TRBV5-4 and TRBJ1-2; no clear D gene. From germline, CDR1 is SGHNT and CDR2 YYREEE (reference sequence). Deletions cut 5 bases from V and 8 bases from J, with 25 bases between. The CDR3 runs 16 residues. The CDR3: CASSFGSVLIMEGYTF. In nucleotides, the CDR3 is TGTGCCAGCAGTTTCGGGAGTGTGCTTATTATGGAGGGCTACACCTTC.

The chain employs TRBV7-2 and TRBJ2-3; the D gene is possibly TRBD2 (6 bases). Germline CDR1 reads SGHTA; CDR2 reads FQGNSA. V lost 0 bases and J lost 3, with 7 bases in between. The CDR3 covers 14 residues. The CDR3 DNA reads as TGTGCCAGCAGCTTAGCCGGGAGAACAGATACGCAGTATTTT. It encodes CASSLAGRTDTQYF.

With regard to this clone: The same CDR3 also results from other DNA sequences found in this sample. The chain links TRBV5-4 to TRBJ2-7; 7 bases are a match to TRBD2. The CDR3 runs 13 residues. V shed 4 bases, J shed 7 bases, and the junction held 8 bases outside the gene matches. Germline CDR1 reads SGHNT; CDR2 reads YYREEE (reference sequence). Here the CDR3 reads CASSPSGVGEQYF. CDR3 DNA: TGTGCCAGCAGCCCGAGCGGGGTGGGTGAGCAGTACTTC. The variable domain in full, completed from reference TRBV5-4 and TRBJ2-7, reads ETGVTQSPTHLIKTRGQQVTLRCSSQSGHNTVSWYQQALGQGPQFIFQYYREEENGRGNFPPRFSGLQFPNYSSELNVNALELDDSALYLCASSPSGVGEQYFGPGTRLTVT.

This sequence joins TRBV6-5 and TRBJ2-7; D unresolved. The CDR3 has 14 residues. CDR1 and CDR2 from the germline V gene are MNHEY and SVGAGI. With 6 bases removed from V and 2 bases from J, the gap between germline ends came to 14 bases. This chain's CDR3 is CASSPTSLAYEQYF. The CDR3 nucleotides read TGTGCCAGCAGCCCGACGTCCTTAGCCTACGAGCAGTACTTC.

This chain links TRBV6-6 with TRBJ2-3, with unresolved D. The CDR3 is 15 amino acids. Germline V gene lookup returns CDR1 MNHNY and CDR2 SVGAGI (reference sequence). Deletions cut 0 bases from V and 0 bases from J, with 7 bases between. CDR3 sequence (DNA): TGTGCCAGCAGTTACTCGAGGCGGAGCACAGATACGCAGTATTTT. This gives the protein CASSYSRRSTDTQYF.

This clone was observed a single time. The CDR3 coding sequence is TGTGCCAGCAGTTATTCCAGGGGATCTAACACTGAAGCTTTCTTT. Translation: CASSYSRGSNTEAFF. This sequence joins TRBV6-5 and TRBJ1-1; a possible D gene is TRBD1 (6 bases). Trimming removed 3 bases at V and 2 bases at J, with 13 bases between. The CDR3 consists of 15 residues. The V gene's germline CDR1 is MNHEY and CDR2 SVGAGI.

This clone was seen just once. The chain combines TRBV28 with TRBJ1-2, with 12 positions matching TRBD1. The CDR3 runs to 17 residues. V dropped 9 bases and J dropped 7; count of bases not matched to a gene: 18. Germline-derived CDR1 and CDR2 are MDHEN and SYDVKM. The CDR3 nucleotides are TGTGCCAGTTATTTCTCGTCCGGGACAGGGGGCGGGAGTGGCTACACCTTC. Translating it yields CASYFSSGTGGGSGYTF.

The J gene is TRBJ2-1, the V gene TRBV6-5, with D perhaps TRBD2 (5 bases). Germline V gene data show CDR1 as MNHEY and CDR2 as SVGAGI. CDR3 length: 11 residues. Between the trimmed V and J ends, which lost 6 bases and 9 bases, there was a span of 9 bases. The CDR3 loop is CASRFGIEQFF. As DNA, the CDR3 is TGTGCCAGCAGATTCGGGATTGAGCAGTTCTTC.

This clone was recorded only once. This chain uses TRBV13 with TRBJ2-1; TRBD2 aligns across 9 bases. The V gene end was trimmed by 10 bases and the J gene end by 2 bases; junction bases not matched to a gene: 3. The CDR3 is 13 residues long. Looked up from germline, CDR1 is PRHDT and CDR2 is FYEKMQ (reference sequence). The CDR3 DNA sequence: TGTGCCACGGGACTAGCCCCCTACAATGAGCAGTTCTTC. This encodes CATGLAPYNEQFF.

The rearrangement links TRBV6-6 to TRBJ2-7, with D perhaps being TRBD1 or TRBD2 (5 bases each). Trimming removed 0 bases from V and 6 bases from J, with 15 bases in between. Germline values: CDR1 MNHNY, CDR2 SVGAGI (reference sequence). The CDR3 is 15 residues long. In nucleotides, the CDR3 is TGTGCCAGCAGTTACTCGGGGCCAGGGAGCGGCGAGCAGTACTTC. Encoded protein: CASSYSGPGSGEQYF.

V is TRBV4-2 and J is TRBJ1-5; TRBD1 aligns across 10 bases. The junction had 9 bases not matched to a gene; V was cut back by 0 bases and J by 4 bases. This CDR3 is built from 18 residues. CDR1 and CDR2 from the germline V gene are LGHNA and YNFKEQ. The CDR3 bases are TGTGCCAGCAGCCAAGATCATACCGGGACAGGGGCAAATCAGCCCCAGCATTTT. Translated: CASSQDHTGTGANQPQHF.

The CDR3 loop reads CASSSSPRDTQYF. The CDR3, as DNA: TGTGCCAGCAGCTCAAGCCCGCGAGATACGCAGTATTTT. The rearrangement uses TRBV7-6 and TRBJ2-3; D uncertain. The CDR3 is made up of 13 amino acids. The ends were cut back, 4 bases at V and 5 bases at J, with 10 bases in the middle. Germline V CDR1 and CDR2: SGHVS, FNYEAQ.

This chain connects TRBV6-5 to TRBJ2-1; the D gene is possibly TRBD2 (6 bases). CDR3 length: 14 amino acids. The V end lost 0 bases, the J end lost 9 bases, and 12 bases lay between the germline ends. Germline CDR1 MNHEY, CDR2 SVGAGI. The DNA of the CDR3 is TGTGCCAGCAGTTACTCGACCTTGGGAGGTGAGCAGTTCTTC. Residues: CASSYSTLGGEQFF.

This clone was picked up one time. The V and J genes are TRBV7-9 and TRBJ2-7; the D gene could be TRBD1 or TRBD2 (5 bases each). The V gene lost 1 base and the J gene lost 0 bases, with 10 bases spanning the gap. The CDR3 loop spans 15 amino acids. From germline, CDR1 is SEHNR and CDR2 FQNEAQ (reference sequence). The CDR3: CASSLGDLASYEQYF. The CDR3 bases are TGTGCCAGCAGCTTAGGGGACCTCGCCTCCTACGAGCAGTACTTC.

The chain uses TRBV28 and TRBJ2-7, with TRBD2 matching 8 bases. V was clipped by 3 bases and J by 2 bases; unmatched bases: 6. The CDR3 sequence is 15 residues long. CDR1 and CDR2 from the germline V gene are MDHEN and SYDVKM. For the CDR3, the DNA is TGTGCCAGCAGTTTCGCAGCGGGGGTAACCTACGAGCAGTACTTC. Protein product: CASSFAAGVTYEQYF. The entire variable domain, with the rest obtained from reference TRBV28 and TRBJ2-7, is as follows: DVKVTQSSRYLVKRTGEKVFLECVQDMDHENMFWYRQDPGLGLRLIYFSYDVKMKEKGDIPEGYSVSREKKERFSLILESASTNQTSMYLCASSFAAGVTYEQYFGPGTRLTVT.

The chain employs TRBV7-9 and TRBJ1-4; maybe TRBD1 (5 bases). Germline CDR1 is SEHNR and CDR2 is FQNEAQ (reference sequence). The V end was cut by 5 bases, the J end by 4 bases, with 11 bases between. The CDR3 runs 14 residues. CDR3 sequence: CASSRDGLNEKLFF. DNA of the CDR3: TGTGCCAGCAGCCGGGACGGCCTTAATGAAAAACTGTTTTTT.

V is TRBV9 and J is TRBJ2-1; 8 bases fit TRBD2. The germline V gene encodes CDR1 SGDLS and CDR2 YYNGEE. V shed 1 base and J 8 bases; nucleotides not matched to a gene: 17. This CDR3 spans 18 amino acids. The CDR3 coding sequence is TGTGCCAGCAGCGTACGGGGGATGTCGGGAGGGACGTGGGATGAGCAGTTCTTC. Translating gives CASSVRGMSGGTWDEQFF.

A few counts support this clone. The J gene is TRBJ1-2, the V gene TRBV10-3; D unresolved. Trimming pared 1 base from V and 1 base from J, leaving 10 bases between. The CDR3 is 15 amino acids. CDR1 and CDR2 from the germline V gene are ENHRY and SYGVKD. The CDR3 loop is CAISELTDVNYGYTF. CDR3 in DNA: TGTGCCATCAGTGAGTTGACGGATGTTAACTATGGCTACACCTTC.

This chain connects TRBV2 to TRBJ2-5; 7 nucleotides match TRBD1. Germline V gene sequence: CDR1 SNHLY, CDR2 FYNNEI. The CDR3 contains 15 residues. The trim removed 0 bases at V and 4 bases at J, leaving 5 bases unmatched. The CDR3 sequence is CASSEAGSGGETQYF. CDR3 DNA sequence: TGTGCCAGCAGTGAAGCGGGTTCAGGGGGAGAGACCCAGTACTTC.